This passage covers 18 T cell receptor beta chains from one sample sequenced in a study of radiation and T cells in renal cell carcinoma. Treatment given: 15 Gy SBRT to primary tumor, nephrectomy 4 weeks later. Assay used: immunoSEQ multiplex PCR; TCRdb lists only in-frame clones, some missing. The data show some 20,000 clones, around 49% seen once. The source material was tumor tissue, sampled from a patient whose treatment included radiotherapy and nephrectomy. Source of these receptors: a woman aged 50 to 60 with renal cell carcinoma.

As DNA, the CDR3 is TGTGCCAGCAGCAATTCGACTAGCGGGGGGGCCAATGAGCAGTTCTTC. It codes for CASSNSTSGGANEQFF. The rearrangement joins TRBV13 to TRBJ2-1, with 14 nucleotides matching TRBD2. The CDR3 is 16 residues long. Unmatched junction bases numbered 6, after V lost 5 bases and J lost 6 bases. The germline V gene has CDR1 PRHDT and CDR2 FYEKMQ (reference sequence).

This clone was seen only a few times. The chain links TRBV2 to TRBJ1-2; D call uncertain. The CDR3 runs 11 residues. The germline V and J ends were trimmed by 2 bases and 8 bases, with 6 bases remaining between them. Per germline, CDR1 SNHLY and CDR2 FYNNEI. The DNA for the CDR3 is TGTGCCAGCAGTGAACAGCCGGGCTACACCTTC. It yields the protein CASSEQPGYTF.

The genes are TRBV4-3 and TRBJ2-3; D not resolved. V shed 2 bases and J shed 5 bases, with 8 bases lying between them. Germline CDR1 and CDR2: LGHNA and YSLEER. The CDR3 has 13 amino acids. The CDR3 loop is CASSQFFRDTQYF. Written as DNA, the CDR3 is TGCGCCAGCAGCCAATTTTTCCGAGATACGCAGTATTTT.

This clone was observed a few times. The V and J genes are TRBV14 and TRBJ1-2, with D hard to call. V dropped 5 bases and J dropped 5 bases, with 15 bases sitting between them. The CDR3 sequence is 14 residues long. Per germline, CDR1 SGHDN and CDR2 FVKESK. The DNA for the CDR3 is TGTGCCAGCAGCGCGGTAAATGTAGGGTATGGCTACACCTTC. Its translation: CASSAVNVGYGYTF. The full variable domain, in which reference TRBV14 and TRBJ1-2 provide the parts outside the CDR3, is EAGVTQFPSHSVIEKGQTVTLRCDPISGHDNLYWYRRVMGKEIKFLLHFVKESKQDESGMPNNRFLAERTGGTYSTLKVQPAELEDSGVYFCASSAVNVGYGYTFGSGTRLTVV.

The rearrangement joins TRBV7-9 to TRBJ2-3, with 8 bases aligning to TRBD1. Germline V gives CDR1 SEHNR, CDR2 FQNEAQ (reference sequence). The CDR3 is made up of 15 amino acids. The junction had 7 bases not matched to a gene; V was cut back by 5 bases and J by 3 bases. The CDR3 sequence: CASSVSGTGTDTQYF. DNA of the CDR3: TGTGCCAGCAGCGTATCCGGGACAGGTACAGATACGCAGTATTTT.

This clone showed up just a few times. The chain is built from TRBV19 and TRBJ1-2; 7 nucleotides match TRBD1. CDR3 size: 13 residues. V was pared by 5 bases and J by 4 bases, with 4 bases of the junction left unmatched. Germline V gene lookup returns CDR1 LNHDA and CDR2 SQIVND (reference sequence). CDR3 bases: TGTGCCAGTAGTCCCGGGACAGTCTATGGCTACACCTTC. It specifies CASSPGTVYGYTF.

This chain links TRBV4-3 with TRBJ2-3; tentative D call: TRBD2 (6 bases). Trimming stripped 0 bases from V and 6 bases from J, with 13 bases between. CDR3 length equals 15 residues. Looked up from germline, CDR1 is LGHNA and CDR2 is YSLEER. CDR3 in DNA: TGCGCCAGCAGCCAAGATCGAAACAGCGGGGATACGCAGTATTTT. Amino acid sequence: CASSQDRNSGDTQYF.

Here the CDR3 reads CASSPGTRGSTQYF. The CDR3 nucleotides are TGTGCCAGCAGTCCCGGGACAAGAGGGAGTACGCAGTATTTT. The genes are TRBV6-4 and TRBJ2-3; D is perhaps TRBD1 (6 bases). The CDR3 is 14 amino acids. CDR1 is MRHNA and CDR2 is SNTAGT in the germline V gene. Trimming cost V 5 bases and J 8 bases, with 17 bases left between them.

This clone was seen a few times. The chain links TRBV7-2 to TRBJ1-1; 7 nucleotides align to TRBD1. Germline CDR1 SGHTA, CDR2 FQGNSA. The J segment lost 11 bases and the V segment lost 2 bases, leaving 5 bases of the junction unmatched. This CDR3 comprises 12 residues. CDR3 in DNA: TGTGCCAGCAGCTTATTAGGGACAGTGGCTTTCTTT. Translation gives CASSLLGTVAFF.

This clone was seen more than once but under ten times. V is TRBV19 and J is TRBJ2-1; 8 bases fit TRBD1. There are 15 residues in the CDR3. Trimming cost V 5 bases and J 7 bases; bases outside gene matches: 10. CDR1 and CDR2 (germline): LNHDA, SQIVND (reference sequence). CDR3 region: CASSPQRTGRNEQFF. Here the CDR3 DNA reads TGTGCCAGTAGTCCCCAGAGGACAGGGAGGAATGAGCAGTTCTTC.

The rearrangement joins TRBV9 to TRBJ2-3; maybe TRBD1 (5 bases). The V end lost 3 bases, the J end lost 4 bases, and 12 bases lay between the germline ends. Germline loops: CDR1 SGDLS, CDR2 YYNGEE. The CDR3 contains 14 residues. The CDR3 is CASSGTYSADTQYF. Written as DNA, the CDR3 is TGTGCCAGCAGCGGGACATACAGCGCAGATACGCAGTATTTT.

For this clone: The sample contains more than one DNA sequence encoding this CDR3. The chain employs TRBV9 and TRBJ2-7; no reliable D call. The CDR3 consists of 12 residues. V was clipped by 3 bases and J by 4 bases, with 8 bases between them. Germline V lookup: CDR1 SGDLS, CDR2 YYNGEE. CDR3 sequence: CASSGDGYEQYF. The CDR3 bases are TGTGCCAGCAGCGGCGACGGGTACGAGCAGTACTTC. Variable domain in full (rest from reference TRBV9 and TRBJ2-7): DSGVTQTPKHLITATGQRVTLRCSPRSGDLSVYWYQQSLDQGLQFLIQYYNGEERAKGNILERFSAQQFPDLHSELNLSSLELGDSALYFCASSGDGYEQYFGPGTRLTVT.

V and J are TRBV5-6 and TRBJ1-5; 8 bases fit TRBD1. This CDR3 is built from 14 residues. Trimming cost V 4 bases and J 2 bases; bases outside gene matches: 2. Germline CDR1 reads SGHDT; CDR2 reads YYEEEE. DNA for the CDR3: TGTGCCAGCAGCCGGGGACAGGGCAATCAGCCCCAGCATTTT. This translates into CASSRGQGNQPQHF.

The CDR3 protein is CASTSGGSLNTEAFF. The CDR3 DNA sequence: TGTGCCAGCACCTCCGGGGGCAGTCTGAACACTGAAGCTTTCTTT. This chain joins TRBV13 and TRBJ1-1; D perhaps matches TRBD1 (6 bases). This CDR3 spans 15 amino acids. V was clipped by 7 bases and J by 0 bases, with 15 bases between them. The V gene's germline CDR1 is PRHDT and CDR2 FYEKMQ (reference sequence).

By share, this clone counts as medium-sized. J is TRBJ2-7 and V is TRBV6-1; D gene ambiguous. CDR1 is MNHNS, CDR2 SASEGT, per germline. With 11 bases removed from V and 2 bases from J, the gap between germline ends came to 13 bases. This CDR3 is built from 12 residues. As DNA, the CDR3 is TGTGCCGCCCTCGGCGATACCTACGAGCAGTACTTC. As protein: CAALGDTYEQYF.

This clone has more than one count but fewer than ten. J is TRBJ1-2 and V is TRBV19, with TRBD1 identical over 7 bases. The J segment lost 1 base and the V segment lost 0 bases, leaving 8 bases of the junction unmatched. Per the germline V gene, CDR1 is LNHDA and CDR2 is SQIVND (reference sequence). The CDR3 sequence is 17 residues long. CDR3 DNA sequence: TGTGCCAGTAGTATAGACGGGACAGCAAGTTATAACTATGGCTACACCTTC. It yields the protein CASSIDGTASYNYGYTF. Complete variable domain (other parts from reference TRBV19 and TRBJ1-2): DGGITQSPKYLFRKEGQNVTLSCEQNLNHDAMYWYRQDPGQGLRLIYYSQIVNDFQKGDIAEGYSVSREKKESFPLTVTSAQKNPTAFYLCASSIDGTASYNYGYTFGSGTRLTVV.

On this clone itself: Relative to the germline gene, one junction end is altered; a read error may explain this. This sequence joins TRBV30 and TRBJ1-3; no clear D gene. Germline lookup yields CDR1 GTSNPN and CDR2 SVGIG (reference sequence). The CDR3 is made up of 10 amino acids. This CDR3 is CAWSVRTIHF. CDR3 in DNA: TGTGCCTGGAGTGTTCGTACGATACATTTT.

The V gene is TRBV4-1, the J gene TRBJ2-7; D may match TRBD1 or TRBD2 (5 bases each). Looked up from germline, CDR1 is MGHRA and CDR2 is YSYEKL. This CDR3 contains 16 residues. Trimming pared 1 base from V and 2 bases from J, leaving 15 bases between. This CDR3 reads CASSQVGDGNPYEQYF. The CDR3 DNA follows: TGCGCCAGCAGCCAAGTTGGGGACGGCAACCCCTACGAGCAGTACTTC.